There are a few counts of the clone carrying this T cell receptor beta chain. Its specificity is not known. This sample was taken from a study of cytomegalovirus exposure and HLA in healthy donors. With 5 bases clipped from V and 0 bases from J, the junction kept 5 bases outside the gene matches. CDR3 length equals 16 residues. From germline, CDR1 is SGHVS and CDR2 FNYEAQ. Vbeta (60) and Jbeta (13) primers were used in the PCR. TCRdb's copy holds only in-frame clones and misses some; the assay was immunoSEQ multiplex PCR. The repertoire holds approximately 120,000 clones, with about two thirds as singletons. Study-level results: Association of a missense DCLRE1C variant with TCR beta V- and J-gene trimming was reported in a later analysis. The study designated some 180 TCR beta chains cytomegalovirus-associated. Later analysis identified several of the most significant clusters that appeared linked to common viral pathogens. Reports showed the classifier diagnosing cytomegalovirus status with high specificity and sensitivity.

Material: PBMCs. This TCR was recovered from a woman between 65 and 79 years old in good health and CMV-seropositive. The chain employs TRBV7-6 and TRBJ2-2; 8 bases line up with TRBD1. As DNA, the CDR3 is TGTGCCAGCAGCGGATCGGACAGGGCGAACACCGGGGAGCTGTTTTTT. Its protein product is CASSGSDRANTGELFF. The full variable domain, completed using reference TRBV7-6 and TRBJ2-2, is GAGVSQSPRYKVTKRGQDVALRCDPISGHVSLYWYRQALGQGPEFLTYFNYEAQQDKSGLPNDRFSAERPEGSISTLTIQRTEQRDSAMYRCASSGSDRANTGELFFGEGSRLTVL.